The 11 T cell receptor beta chains given below trace back to one sample, sequenced in a study of blood T cell repertoires in COVID-19. Clones were read by immunoSEQ multiplex PCR, and TCRdb kept only the in-frame ones, dropping some. Among about 180,000 clones listed, 70% to 90% were seen once. The sample comprised peripheral blood. These receptors all come from a person between 65 and 79 years old with COVID-19, enrolled during active disease.

The rearrangement links TRBV19 to TRBJ2-4, with 8 nucleotides matching TRBD1. CDR3 length: 15 amino acids. From germline, CDR1 is LNHDA and CDR2 SQIVND (reference sequence). With V trimmed by 8 bases and J by 0 bases, 6 bases remained unmatched. CDR3 residues: CASREGQAAKNIQYF. CDR3 sequence (DNA): TGTGCCAGTCGAGAGGGACAGGCAGCCAAAAACATTCAGTACTTC.

This sequence joins TRBV7-9 and TRBJ2-1; 9 bases fit TRBD1. Germline lookup yields CDR1 SEHNR and CDR2 FQNEAQ (reference sequence). The junction had 10 bases not matched to a gene; V was cut back by 5 bases and J by 5 bases. This CDR3 has 16 residues. The CDR3 loop reads CASSPRGTGLHNEQFF. Written as DNA, the CDR3 is TGTGCCAGCAGCCCAAGAGGGACAGGGTTGCACAATGAGCAGTTCTTC. The whole variable domain, remainder taken from reference TRBV7-9 and TRBJ2-1, is DTGVSQNPRHKITKRGQNVTFRCDPISEHNRLYWYRQTLGQGPEFLTYFQNEAQLEKSRLLSDRFSAERPKGSFSTLEIQRTEQGDSAMYLCASSPRGTGLHNEQFFGPGTRLTVL.

V usage is TRBV7-2 and J usage is TRBJ2-1; TRBD2 is a possible D gene (6 bases). CDR3 size: 16 residues. CDR1 SGHTA and CDR2 FQGNSA come from the germline V gene. The ends were cut back, 2 bases at V and 4 bases at J, with 15 bases in the middle. The CDR3, as DNA: TGTGCCAGCAGCTTACGGGGTGAGAGCGGGTACAATGAGCAGTTCTTC. Translated: CASSLRGESGYNEQFF.

This clone came up a few times. V and J are TRBV15 and TRBJ2-1, with 8 nucleotides matching TRBD1. V trimming: 9 bases; J trimming: 5 bases; junction bases outside the gene matches: 9. This CDR3 region has 14 residues. Germline CDR1 reads LNHNV; CDR2 reads YYDKDF (reference sequence). CDR3 DNA: TGTGCCACAACGGACAGGGAAGATCACAATGAGCAGTTCTTC. This codes for CATTDREDHNEQFF. The entire variable domain, with the rest obtained from reference TRBV15 and TRBJ2-1, is as follows: DAMVIQNPRYQVTQFGKPVTLSCSQTLNHNVMYWYQQKSSQAPKLLFHYYDKDFNNEADTPDNFQSRRPNTSFCFLDIRSPGLGDTAMYLCATTDREDHNEQFFGPGTRLTVL.

The rearrangement uses TRBV11-2 and TRBJ2-5; TRBD2 agrees at 11 bases. The trim removed 4 bases at V and 2 bases at J, leaving 9 bases unmatched. The CDR3 contains 17 residues. Germline lookup yields CDR1 SGHAT and CDR2 FQNNGV. The DNA of the CDR3 is TGTGCCAGCAGCTCCAGGGCTCTAGCGGGGGGTCAAGAGACCCAGTACTTC. It translates to CASSSRALAGGQETQYF.

Here the CDR3 reads CASSAAGTGARGDEQFF. The CDR3 DNA follows: TGTGCCAGTAGTGCCGCCGGGACAGGGGCAAGGGGTGATGAGCAGTTCTTC. This chain joins TRBV19 and TRBJ2-1; 10 nucleotides match TRBD1. CDR3 size: 17 residues. Trimming at V came to 5 bases and at J to 8 bases, leaving 15 bases not matched to a gene. CDR1 and CDR2 (germline): LNHDA, SQIVND (reference sequence). Combining the CDR3 with reference TRBV19 and TRBJ2-1 gives the whole variable domain DGGITQSPKYLFRKEGQNVTLSCEQNLNHDAMYWYRQDPGQGLRLIYYSQIVNDFQKGDIAEGYSVSREKKESFPLTVTSAQKNPTAFYLCASSAAGTGARGDEQFFGPGTRLTVL.

V and J are TRBV6-6 and TRBJ2-3; TRBD2 might be the D (5 bases). Trimming removed 5 bases at V and 4 bases at J, with 13 bases between. This CDR3 is 14 amino acids long. Germline V CDR1 and CDR2: MNHNY, SVGAGI (reference sequence). The CDR3 DNA follows: TGTGCCAGCAGTCATTCGGGGTTTGCAGATACGCAGTATTTT. Translated, it gives CASSHSGFADTQYF.

V is TRBV4-3 and J is TRBJ2-5; TRBD1 is a possible D gene (5 bases). Germline CDR1 LGHNA, CDR2 YSLEER. Trimming removed 0 bases at V and 1 base at J, with 12 bases between. The CDR3 extends over 16 amino acids. CDR3 amino acids: CASSQERGHRQETQYF. The CDR3 bases are TGCGCCAGCAGCCAAGAACGCGGACATCGCCAAGAGACCCAGTACTTC.

The V gene is TRBV9, the J gene TRBJ2-1; 9 bases are a match to TRBD1. The V and J ends lost 6 bases and 9 bases, in that order; junction bases with no gene match: 10. Germline V gene data show CDR1 as SGDLS and CDR2 as YYNGEE. This CDR3 contains 14 residues. The CDR3 protein is CASTSTGGGGEQFF. CDR3 in DNA: TGTGCCAGCACCTCCACAGGGGGCGGGGGTGAGCAGTTCTTC.

The chain carries TRBV24-1 and TRBJ1-2; D gene unclear. CDR3 length: 13 amino acids. Trimming removed 3 bases from V and 8 bases from J, with 12 bases in between. The germline V gene has CDR1 KGHDR and CDR2 SFDVKD. CDR3 in DNA: TGTGCCACCAGTGATCACTACGGGGAGGGCTACACCTTC. This sequence encodes CATSDHYGEGYTF.

J is TRBJ1-2 and V is TRBV27; possible D gene TRBD1, 5 bases. This CDR3 spans 15 amino acids. Germline lookup yields CDR1 MNHEY and CDR2 SMNVEV (reference sequence). The V and J ends lost 7 bases and 4 bases respectively, with 19 bases between them. The CDR3 bases are TGTGCCAGCAAGGAGGGGCCCTGGTCGGCCTATGGCTACACCTTC. This sequence encodes CASKEGPWSAYGYTF.